This T cell receptor (beta chain) was identified during a study of blood T cell repertoires in COVID-19. The overall study: PBMCs, B-cell-depleted T cells, or T cells provided the cDNA or gDNA that made up the material.

This table comes from immunoSEQ multiplex PCR, and its TCRdb copy is limited to in-frame clones, with some not included. The data hold approximately 65,000 clones, with just over 85% observed a single time. The germline V gene has CDR1 SGHDT and CDR2 YYEEEE. V shed 3 bases and J shed 0 bases, with 8 bases lying between them. The CDR3 is 14 amino acids. This chain links TRBV5-6 with TRBJ2-3, with D unclear. The sequence was collected from a man aged 50 to 60 with acute or convalescent COVID-19. Sequencing was done on a sample of peripheral blood. This CDR3 is CASSSRSSTDTQYF. The CDR3 DNA is TGTGCCAGCAGCTCCCGGTCTAGCACAGATACGCAGTATTTT. Drawing the rest from reference TRBV5-6 and TRBJ2-3, the complete variable domain is DAGVTQSPTHLIKTRGQQVTLRCSPKSGHDTVSWYQQALGQGPQFIFQYYEEEERQRGNFPDRFSGHQFPNYSSELNVNALLLGDSALYLCASSSRSSTDTQYFGPGTRLTVL.